These 15 T cell receptor beta chains originate from one sample sequenced in a study of early T cells in non-severe SARS-CoV-2 infection. In TCRdb, the 5' RACE reads were re-called with MiXCR into one record per CDR3 protein. Of about 64,000 distinct CDR3 sequences detected, about 19% appear once; the ten largest clones hold 16%. The sample was whole blood, taken at baseline. The receptor source for this set is an adult who was a healthcare worker with PCR-confirmed SARS-CoV-2 infection or an uninfected control (not recorded which).

The chain carries TRBV20-1 and TRBJ2-7; 7 nucleotides match TRBD2. Germline lookup yields CDR1 DFQATT and CDR2 SNEGSKA (reference sequence). Trimming cost V 6 bases and J 0 bases; bases outside gene matches: 11. CDR3 length equals 15 residues. CDR3 DNA sequence: TGCAGTGCCCCAGCAGCGGGGTCTAGCTCCTACGAGCAGTACTTC. Translated: CSAPAAGSSSYEQYF.

The table lists this clonotype with a few counts. V is TRBV30 and J is TRBJ1-5; D gene ambiguous. Germline assignment: CDR1 GTSNPN and CDR2 SVGIG (reference sequence). Trimming shortened V by 0 bases and J by 9 bases, and 12 bases separated the two germline ends. The CDR3 is 13 amino acids. The CDR3 reads CAWSVRREGPQHF. CDR3 DNA sequence: TGTGCCTGGAGTGTACGGAGGGAAGGGCCCCAGCATTTT.

The rearrangement uses TRBV4-2 and TRBJ2-2, with 8 bases fitting TRBD2. The germline V gene encodes CDR1 LGHNA and CDR2 YNFKEQ. V lost 0 bases and J lost 4; bases outside the gene matches: 4. The CDR3 is made up of 16 amino acids. CDR3 region: CASSQEVSGATGELFF. The CDR3 DNA sequence: TGTGCCAGCAGCCAAGAAGTTAGCGGGGCCACCGGGGAGCTGTTTTTT.

This clonotype showed up many times. This chain joins TRBV18 and TRBJ1-2; D is perhaps TRBD1 (5 bases). V was shortened by 4 bases and J by 6 bases, with 6 bases between the two germline ends. Germline values: CDR1 KGHSH, CDR2 LQKENI. The CDR3 has 11 amino acids. The CDR3 region is CASSQGDGYTF. The CDR3 bases are TGTGCCAGCTCACAAGGGGATGGCTACACCTTC.

In its sample, this clonotype was seen a few times. This chain links TRBV7-2 with TRBJ2-1, with a weak D call TRBD2 (7 bases). V lost 1 base and J 12 bases, leaving 10 bases between the germline ends. From germline, CDR1 is SGHTA and CDR2 FQGNSA. The CDR3 loop spans 12 amino acids. CDR3 protein: CASSLGGGRQFF. For the CDR3, the DNA is TGTGCCAGCAGCTTAGGGGGGGGCCGGCAGTTCTTC. The full variable domain, in which reference TRBV7-2 and TRBJ2-1 provide the parts outside the CDR3, is GAGVSQSPSNKVTEKGKDVELRCDPISGHTALYWYRQSLGQGLEFLIYFQGNSAPDKSGLPSDRFSAERTGGSVSTLTIQRTQQEDSAVYLCASSLGGGRQFFGPGTRLTVL.

The chain has TRBV14 and TRBJ2-7, with no clear D. There are 15 residues in the CDR3. Trimming left V 2 bases short and J 0 bases short, with 11 bases between. Germline assignment: CDR1 SGHDN and CDR2 FVKESK. CDR3 residues: CASSQYHGTSYEQYF. The CDR3 DNA follows: TGTGCCAGCAGCCAATACCACGGAACCTCCTACGAGCAGTACTTC. Combining the CDR3 with reference TRBV14 and TRBJ2-7 gives the whole variable domain EAGVTQFPSHSVIEKGQTVTLRCDPISGHDNLYWYRRVMGKEIKFLLHFVKESKQDESGMPNNRFLAERTGGTYSTLKVQPAELEDSGVYFCASSQYHGTSYEQYFGPGTRLTVT.

This clonotype occurred many times. CDR3 nucleotides: TGTGCCAGCAGTTTCGGCTCTTTAGCGAACACTGAAGCTTTCTTT. Translating gives CASSFGSLANTEAFF. The chain couples TRBV12-3 or TRBV12-4 to TRBJ1-1; no clear D gene. The CDR3 contains 15 residues. Deletions cut 3 bases from V and 1 base from J, with 12 bases between.

This clonotype was counted at least ten times. V is TRBV2 and J is TRBJ2-7; D is ambiguous. Germline loops: CDR1 SNHLY, CDR2 FYNNEI. The V end lost 8 bases, the J end lost 3 bases, and 11 bases lay between the germline ends. The CDR3 has 12 residues. CDR3 sequence: CASHRAGYEQYF. The CDR3 nucleotides are TGTGCCAGCCATAGAGCCGGCTACGAGCAGTACTTC.

This chain uses TRBV5-1 with TRBJ1-3; D unresolved. This CDR3 is 15 amino acids long. The germline V gene has CDR1 SGHRS and CDR2 YFSETQ. The V end was cut by 0 bases, the J end by 0 bases, with 7 bases between. The CDR3 DNA follows: TGCGCCAGCAGCTTGGACGCTCTCTCTGGAAACACCATATATTTT. Its protein is CASSLDALSGNTIYF.

The sample holds a few counts of this clonotype. This chain joins TRBV7-9 and TRBJ2-5; 8 bases are a match to TRBD2. The CDR3 is 14 amino acids. The ends lost 7 bases at V and 3 bases at J; junction bases unmatched: 7. The germline gives CDR1 SEHNR, CDR2 FQNEAQ (reference sequence). This CDR3 is CASTTAGGEETQYF. The CDR3 nucleotides read TGTGCCAGCACCACGGCGGGGGGTGAAGAGACCCAGTACTTC. Filled out from reference TRBV7-9 and TRBJ2-5, the complete variable domain reads DTGVSQNPRHKITKRGQNVTFRCDPISEHNRLYWYRQTLGQGPEFLTYFQNEAQLEKSRLLSDRFSAERPKGSFSTLEIQRTEQGDSAMYLCASTTAGGEETQYFGPGTRLLVL.

The V and J genes are TRBV12-3 or TRBV12-4 and TRBJ2-5; a weak D match, TRBD2 (5 bases). The CDR3 covers 14 residues. Trimming removed 3 bases at V and 3 bases at J, with 11 bases between. The CDR3 nucleotides read TGTGCCAGCAGTTTTGAAGGGAGCAAAGAGACCCAGTACTTC. Its protein product is CASSFEGSKETQYF.

The table lists this clonotype with a few counts. The V gene is TRBV7-8, the J gene TRBJ2-7; the D gene could be TRBD1 or TRBD2 (5 bases each). Germline loops: CDR1 SGHVS, CDR2 FQNEAQ. V was clipped by 5 bases and J by 9 bases, with 14 bases between them. This CDR3 comprises 12 residues. DNA of the CDR3: TGTGCCAGCAGCCCCCGAGGGGCCCCGCAGTACTTC. Its protein is CASSPRGAPQYF.

The sample holds many counts of this clonotype. This sequence joins TRBV7-9 and TRBJ1-3; D gene unclear. The CDR3 consists of 16 residues. From germline, CDR1 is SEHNR and CDR2 FQNEAQ (reference sequence). Trimming cost V 8 bases and J 0 bases, with 17 bases left between them. The chain's CDR3 is CASRPWRPSSGNTIYF. Written as DNA, the CDR3 is TGTGCCAGCCGGCCATGGAGGCCCAGCTCTGGAAACACCATATATTTT.

In this sample, this clonotype turned up many times. V is TRBV4-2 and J is TRBJ2-7; D is perhaps TRBD1 (6 bases). CDR3 length: 15 amino acids. The ends were cut back, 0 bases at V and 6 bases at J, with 15 bases in the middle. Looked up from germline, CDR1 is LGHNA and CDR2 is YNFKEQ. This CDR3 is CASSQDHSRGGEQYF. The DNA for the CDR3 is TGTGCCAGCAGCCAAGACCACAGTCGAGGGGGCGAGCAGTACTTC.

The CDR3 DNA reads TGTGCCAGCAGCTTACAACGTAGGGGCGTTGAAAAACTGTTTTTT. It encodes CASSLQRRGVEKLFF. This chain joins TRBV7-9 and TRBJ1-4; TRBD1 is a possible D gene (5 bases). CDR1 and CDR2 (germline): SEHNR, FQNEAQ (reference sequence). This CDR3 has 15 residues. Trimming cost V 2 bases and J 7 bases, with 14 bases left between them.